One sample yielded the 23 T cell receptor beta chains listed below, sequenced in a study of cytomegalovirus exposure and HLA in healthy donors. PCR primers comprised 60 Vbeta and 13 Jbeta primers. Method: immunoSEQ multiplex PCR; TCRdb's copy keeps in-frame clones and lacks some. The sample lists over 200,000 clones; 80% to 90% were seen once. The sample consisted of PBMCs. The receptors come from a woman in her late teens or twenties in good health and CMV-seronegative.

The CDR3 nucleotides are TGTGCCAGCAGCTTAGGGCCCGGGGTATACGAGCAGTACTTC. Translated, it gives CASSLGPGVYEQYF. The J gene is TRBJ2-7, the V gene TRBV7-3; a weak D match, TRBD2 (5 bases). The CDR3 spans 14 residues. V lost 2 bases to trimming and J lost 4 bases, with 12 bases between them. The germline gives CDR1 SGHTA, CDR2 FQGTGA.

The J gene is TRBJ2-1, the V gene TRBV16, with D tentatively TRBD1 (6 bases). Germline V gene lookup returns CDR1 KGHSY and CDR2 FQNENV. Deletions cut 4 bases from V and 4 bases from J, with 14 bases between. The CDR3 runs 15 residues. DNA of the CDR3: TGTGCCAGCAGCCCCTTTGACAGGCTATACAATGAGCAGTTCTTC. Its translation is CASSPFDRLYNEQFF.

The chain combines TRBV7-9 with TRBJ2-7, with 8 bases lining up with TRBD2. After removal of 3 bases from V and 3 bases from J, the junction contained 4 bases not matched to a gene. The CDR3 extends over 14 amino acids. Germline CDR1 SEHNR, CDR2 FQNEAQ (reference sequence). DNA for the CDR3: TGTGCCAGCAGCTTGGGAGCGGGAGTCTACGAGCAGTACTTC. It translates to CASSLGAGVYEQYF.

The chain couples TRBV15 to TRBJ1-5; 8 bases line up with TRBD1. This CDR3 has 18 amino acids. CDR1 and CDR2 (germline): LNHNV, YYDKDF (reference sequence). V lost 1 base and J lost 0; bases outside the gene matches: 8. The CDR3: CATSRGRQGAISNQPQHF. Written as DNA, the CDR3 is TGTGCCACCAGCAGAGGTCGCCAGGGGGCTATTAGCAATCAGCCCCAGCATTTT.

V and J are TRBV6-1 and TRBJ1-5, with D tentatively TRBD1 (6 bases). V lost 7 bases and J 4 bases, leaving 14 bases between the germline ends. The CDR3 spans 14 residues. Germline CDR1 reads MNHNS; CDR2 reads SASEGT. Here the CDR3 DNA reads TGTGCCAGCACCCAAAGGGGACAAAATCAGCCCCAGCATTTT. Translated, it gives CASTQRGQNQPQHF.

The chain employs TRBV9 and TRBJ2-4, with unresolved D. In germline, CDR1 is SGDLS, CDR2 YYNGEE. Trimming cost V 0 bases and J 0 bases, with 4 bases left between them. This CDR3 comprises 14 residues. The CDR3 nucleotides read TGTGCCAGCAGCGTAGATCTAGCCAAAAACATTCAGTACTTC. Translated, it gives CASSVDLAKNIQYF.

The chain carries TRBV29-1 and TRBJ1-2; D might be TRBD1 (6 bases). The CDR3 covers 14 residues. Between the trimmed V and J ends, which lost 2 bases and 7 bases, there was a span of 17 bases. Germline assignment: CDR1 SQVTM and CDR2 ANQGSEA. The CDR3: CSVELEPGVGGYTF. The CDR3 bases are TGCAGCGTTGAACTAGAACCAGGGGTCGGTGGCTACACCTTC.

V is TRBV6-4 and J is TRBJ2-3; 10 bases fit TRBD2. CDR1 is MRHNA, CDR2 SNTAGT, per germline. The ends lost 3 bases at V and 0 bases at J; junction bases unmatched: 9. The CDR3 is made up of 18 amino acids. The CDR3 sequence: CASSEFLAGATSTDTQYF. The CDR3 DNA follows: TGTGCCAGCAGTGAATTTCTAGCGGGGGCCACTAGCACAGATACGCAGTATTTT.

This clone was counted a few times. The chain joins TRBV7-8 to TRBJ2-3, with D perhaps matching TRBD2 (5 bases). The germline CDR1 and CDR2 sequences are SGHVS and FQNEAQ. V lost 3 bases and J 2 bases, leaving 18 bases between the germline ends. The CDR3 extends over 17 amino acids. CDR3 loop: CASSFRPRGSPTDTQYF. In DNA form, the CDR3 reads TGTGCCAGCAGCTTCCGACCTCGGGGATCCCCCACAGATACGCAGTATTTT.

This clone was counted a few times. J is TRBJ1-5 and V is TRBV6-1; D may be TRBD1 (5 bases). This CDR3 comprises 14 residues. The V end was cut by 5 bases, the J end by 5 bases, with 13 bases between. CDR1 and CDR2 (germline): MNHNS, SASEGT. The DNA of the CDR3 is TGTGCCAGCAGTAGTTATCCCAGGGATCAGCCCCAGCATTTT. Translated, it gives CASSSYPRDQPQHF.

This chain uses TRBV7-9 with TRBJ2-7, with 8 bases identical to TRBD1. V gave up 5 bases and J gave up 7 bases; unmatched junction bases: 10. Germline loops: CDR1 SEHNR, CDR2 FQNEAQ (reference sequence). The CDR3 is 14 amino acids. In nucleotides, the CDR3 is TGTGCCAGCAGCCGCGGACAGGGTTTTTGGGAGCAGTACTTC. It yields the protein CASSRGQGFWEQYF.

The V gene is TRBV4-3, the J gene TRBJ2-7, with D possibly matching TRBD2 (5 bases). The CDR3 has 14 amino acids. V was trimmed by 2 bases and J by 0 bases, leaving 8 bases between them. Germline assignment: CDR1 LGHNA and CDR2 YSLEER. CDR3: CASSQFRGSYEQYF. CDR3 nucleotide sequence: TGCGCCAGCAGCCAATTTCGGGGCTCCTACGAGCAGTACTTC.

This rearrangement joins TRBV27 to TRBJ2-5; perhaps TRBD2 as D (6 bases). The tail of the sequence fits TRBJ2-7 better, so the J call may be wrong. Germline V gene data show CDR1 as MNHEY and CDR2 as SMNVEV (reference sequence). The CDR3 consists of 13 residues. The CDR3, as DNA: TGTGCCAGCGGACACGGGAGTCTCCACGAGCAGTACTTC. Its translation is CASGHGSLHEQYF.

The chain links TRBV7-3 to TRBJ1-1; TRBD1 aligns across 7 bases. Germline V CDR1 and CDR2: SGHTA, FQGTGA. Trimming took 0 bases from V and 4 from J; bases not matched to a gene: 11. CDR3 length equals 17 residues. The CDR3 reads CASSLTGTQGTVTEAFF. The CDR3 nucleotides read TGTGCCAGCAGCTTAACGGGGACTCAGGGGACAGTCACTGAAGCTTTCTTT.

DNA of the CDR3: TGTGCCACCAGCAGAGAACCACGGTACGGGGAGCTGTTTTTT. This translates into CATSREPRYGELFF. J is TRBJ2-2 and V is TRBV15; no definite D call. V lost 0 bases and J 7 bases, leaving 9 bases between the germline ends. The length of the CDR3 is 14 residues. Germline lookup yields CDR1 LNHNV and CDR2 YYDKDF (reference sequence).

This clone was detected only once. CDR3 in amino acids: CASSERLESDTQYF. Written as DNA, the CDR3 is TGCGCCAGCAGTGAGAGACTAGAAAGTGATACGCAGTATTTT. The gene calls are TRBV10-1 and TRBJ2-3; possible D gene TRBD2, 6 bases. The CDR3 sequence is 14 residues long. The germline V and J ends were trimmed by 2 bases and 6 bases, with 12 bases remaining between them. Germline values: CDR1 WNHNN, CDR2 SYGVQD (reference sequence).

The V call is TRBV7-8, the J call TRBJ2-5; D may be TRBD1 (6 bases). From germline, CDR1 is SGHVS and CDR2 FQNEAQ. The CDR3 has 16 amino acids. V gave up 5 bases and J gave up 2 bases, with 18 bases separating them. This CDR3 reads CASSPKMAGAQETQYF. Here the CDR3 DNA reads TGTGCCAGCAGCCCCAAGATGGCAGGGGCACAAGAGACCCAGTACTTC.

The chain links TRBV30 to TRBJ1-5, with 8 bases lining up with TRBD1. The CDR3 sequence is 13 residues long. The V gene end was trimmed by 3 bases and the J gene end by 4 bases; junction bases not matched to a gene: 2. The germline CDR1 and CDR2 sequences are GTSNPN and SVGIG (reference sequence). Here the CDR3 reads CAWRDRENQPQHF. DNA for the CDR3: TGTGCCTGGAGGGACAGGGAGAATCAGCCCCAGCATTTT.

This chain uses TRBV4-1 with TRBJ1-4, with D tentatively TRBD1 (5 bases). V lost 6 bases, J lost 8 bases, and 22 bases lay in between. The CDR3 spans 16 residues. Germline CDR1 is MGHRA and CDR2 is YSYEKL. The CDR3 DNA reads as TGCGCCAGCAGGCTCCCCGGGACTCCCGAGAGCGAAAAACTGTTTTTT. It codes for CASRLPGTPESEKLFF.

The rearrangement uses TRBV21-1 and TRBJ2-7; the table's D call, TRBD2, has no DNA check behind it. TRBV21-1 is assigned pseudogene status. The CDR3 extends over 13 amino acids. The DNA of the CDR3 is TGTGCCACCCTCAGCGGGAGGACCCACGAGCAGTACTTC. The encoded protein is CATLSGRTHEQYF.

The genes are TRBV7-6 and TRBJ1-1, with D possibly TRBD1 on 6 matching bases. V was clipped by 2 bases and J by 4 bases, with 20 bases between them. The germline CDR1 and CDR2 sequences are SGHVS and FNYEAQ. The CDR3 length is 17 residues. CDR3 in DNA: TGTGCCAGCAGCTTATGGCCTCGGGGGGCTCGGGCCACTGAAGCTTTCTTT. It specifies CASSLWPRGARATEAFF.

V usage is TRBV5-1 and J usage is TRBJ1-1; 8 bases map to TRBD1. V was clipped by 2 bases and J by 4 bases; unmatched bases: 7. Germline CDR1 and CDR2: SGHRS and YFSETQ. The CDR3 has 15 amino acids. The CDR3 reads CASSFRLQGATEAFF. The CDR3 DNA reads as TGCGCCAGCAGCTTCAGGCTCCAGGGGGCCACTGAAGCTTTCTTT.

CDR3 sequence (DNA): TGTGCCAGCAGTGAGACAGGCCCCGGGGAGCTGTTTTTT. Protein: CASSETGPGELFF. The chain combines TRBV2 with TRBJ2-2, with TRBD1 as a possible D gene (6 bases). This CDR3 is 13 amino acids long. Per germline, CDR1 SNHLY and CDR2 FYNNEI. The ends were cut back, 3 bases at V and 6 bases at J, with 8 bases in the middle.